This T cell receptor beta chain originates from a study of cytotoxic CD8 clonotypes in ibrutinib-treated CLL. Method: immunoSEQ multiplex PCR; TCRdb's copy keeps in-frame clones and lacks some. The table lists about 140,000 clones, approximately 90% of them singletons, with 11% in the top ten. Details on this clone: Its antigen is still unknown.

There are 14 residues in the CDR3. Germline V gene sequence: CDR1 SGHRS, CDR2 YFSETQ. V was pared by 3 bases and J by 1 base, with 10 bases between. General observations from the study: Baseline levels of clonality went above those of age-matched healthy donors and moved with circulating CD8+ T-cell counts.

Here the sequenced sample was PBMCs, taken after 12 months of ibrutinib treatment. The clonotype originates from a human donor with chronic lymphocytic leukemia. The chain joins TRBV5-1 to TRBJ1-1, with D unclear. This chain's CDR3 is CASSWNGENTEAFF. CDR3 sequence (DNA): TGCGCCAGCAGCTGGAATGGGGAGAACACTGAAGCTTTCTTT.